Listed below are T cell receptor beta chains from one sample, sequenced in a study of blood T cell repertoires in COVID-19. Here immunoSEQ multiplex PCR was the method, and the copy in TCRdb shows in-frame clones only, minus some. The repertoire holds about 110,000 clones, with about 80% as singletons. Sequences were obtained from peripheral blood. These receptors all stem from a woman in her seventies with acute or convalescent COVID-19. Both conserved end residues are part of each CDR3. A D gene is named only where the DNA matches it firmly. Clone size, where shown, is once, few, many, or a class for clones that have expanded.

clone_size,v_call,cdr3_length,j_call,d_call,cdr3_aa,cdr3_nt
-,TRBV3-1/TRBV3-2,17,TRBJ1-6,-,CASSPEPDGGGDSPLHF,TGTGCCAGCAGCCCCGAACCCGACGGCGGGGGGGATTCACCCCTCCACTTT
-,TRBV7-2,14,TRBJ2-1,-,CASSLGRQSAEQFF,TGTGCCAGCAGCTTAGGCCGACAGTCAGCTGAGCAGTTCTTC
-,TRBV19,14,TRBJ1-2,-,CASKRAEGFYGYTF,TGTGCCAGTAAAAGGGCGGAGGGCTTTTATGGCTACACCTTC
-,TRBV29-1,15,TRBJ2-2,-,CSVEDRGGNTGELFF,TGCAGCGTTGAAGACCGGGGAGGGAACACCGGGGAGCTGTTTTTT
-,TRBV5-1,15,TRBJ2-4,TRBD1,CASSLGQGDKNIQYF,TGCGCCAGCAGCTTGGGGCAGGGGGACAAAAACATTCAGTACTTC
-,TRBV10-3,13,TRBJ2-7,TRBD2,CAIRGLAGAEQYF,TGTGCCATCAGGGGACTAGCGGGAGCCGAGCAGTACTTC
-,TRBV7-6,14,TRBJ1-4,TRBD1,CASSHGDRGKKLFF,TGTGCCAGCAGCCACGGGGACAGGGGGAAAAAACTGTTTTTT
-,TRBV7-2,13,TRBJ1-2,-,CASSRDKIYGYTF,TGTGCCAGCAGCCGGGACAAAATCTATGGCTACACCTTC
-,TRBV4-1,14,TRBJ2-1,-,CASSQNGNYNEQFF,TGCGCCAGCAGCCAAAACGGGAACTACAATGAGCAGTTCTTC
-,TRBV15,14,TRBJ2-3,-,CATSSLTGADTQYF,TGTGCCACCAGCAGCCTCACAGGAGCGGATACGCAGTATTTT
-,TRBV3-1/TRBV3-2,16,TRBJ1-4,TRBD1,CASSQPPGQGNEKLFF,TGTGCCAGCAGCCAACCACCGGGACAGGGGAATGAAAAACTGTTTTTT
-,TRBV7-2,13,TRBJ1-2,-,CASSHRHPYGYTF,TGTGCCAGCAGCCACAGGCATCCTTATGGCTACACCTTC
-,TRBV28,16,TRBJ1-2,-,CASSLSPGPAGYGYTF,TGTGCCAGCAGTTTATCCCCAGGCCCGGCGGGCTATGGCTACACCTTC
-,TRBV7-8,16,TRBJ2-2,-,CASSLGPVSNTGELFF,TGTGCCAGCAGCTTAGGTCCGGTTTCGAACACCGGGGAGCTGTTTTTT
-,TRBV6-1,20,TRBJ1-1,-,CASSVFSLGSVLGVSTEAFF,TGTGCCAGCAGTGTATTCAGTTTGGGGTCAGTCCTCGGGGTGAGCACTGAAGCTTTCTTT
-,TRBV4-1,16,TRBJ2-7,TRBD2,CASTLGWASGAYEQYF,TGCGCCAGCACTTTAGGTTGGGCTAGCGGGGCCTACGAGCAGTACTTC
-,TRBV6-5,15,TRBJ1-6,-,CASSASTGNNSPLHF,TGTGCCAGCAGCGCCTCTACAGGGAATAATTCACCCCTCCACTTT
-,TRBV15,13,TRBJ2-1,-,CATSRDPPSEQFF,TGTGCCACCAGCAGAGATCCCCCCTCTGAGCAGTTCTTC
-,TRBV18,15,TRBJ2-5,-,CASSPPGRLQETQYF,TGTGCCAGCTCACCACCGGGGAGACTGCAAGAGACCCAGTACTTC
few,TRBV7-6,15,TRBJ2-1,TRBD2,CASSLGYGGAGEQFF,TGTGCCAGCAGCTTAGGTTACGGGGGGGCGGGTGAGCAGTTCTTC
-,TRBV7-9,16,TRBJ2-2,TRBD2,CASSPGLALYTGELFF,TGTGCCAGCAGCCCGGGACTAGCGCTATACACCGGGGAGCTGTTTTTT